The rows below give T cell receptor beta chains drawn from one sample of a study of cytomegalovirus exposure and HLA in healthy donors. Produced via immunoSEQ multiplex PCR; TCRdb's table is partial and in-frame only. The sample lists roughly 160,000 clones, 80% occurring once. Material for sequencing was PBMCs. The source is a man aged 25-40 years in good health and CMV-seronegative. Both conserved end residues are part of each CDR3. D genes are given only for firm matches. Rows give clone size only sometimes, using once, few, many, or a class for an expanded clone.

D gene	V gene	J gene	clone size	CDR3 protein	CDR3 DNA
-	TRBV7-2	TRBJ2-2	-	CASSLRPGQIKNTGELFF	TGTGCCAGCAGCTTACGACCGGGACAAATTAAGAACACCGGGGAGCTGTTTTTT
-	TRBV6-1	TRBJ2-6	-	CASTAGGTGANVLTF	TGTGCCAGCACCGCTGGGGGGACTGGGGCCAACGTCCTGACTTTC
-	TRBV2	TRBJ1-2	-	CASSPPRGAGYTF	TGTGCCAGCAGTCCTCCCCGGGGGGCTGGCTACACCTTC
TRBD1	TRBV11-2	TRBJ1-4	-	CASSQGQSDEKLFF	TGTGCCAGCAGCCAGGGACAGTCTGATGAAAAACTGTTTTTT
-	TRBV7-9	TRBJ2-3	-	CASSSPTRGGTDTQYF	TGTGCCAGCAGCTCCCCTACCAGGGGGGGCACAGATACGCAGTATTTT
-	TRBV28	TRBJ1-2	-	CASSIVSNYGYTF	TGTGCCAGCAGTATAGTGTCTAACTATGGCTACACCTTC
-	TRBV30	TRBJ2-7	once	CAWDHNSYAYEQYF	TGTGCCTGGGACCACAACAGTTATGCCTACGAGCAGTACTTC
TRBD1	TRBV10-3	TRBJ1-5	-	CAISDRAGGFDQPQHF	TGTGCCATCAGTGATCGGGCAGGGGGCTTTGATCAGCCCCAGCATTTT
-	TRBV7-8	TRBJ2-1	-	CASSFRRVGLYNEQFF	TGTGCCAGCAGCTTCAGGAGGGTGGGCCTTTACAATGAGCAGTTCTTC
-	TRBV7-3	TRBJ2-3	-	CASSLRETDTQYF	TGTGCCAGCAGCTTACGAGAAACAGATACGCAGTATTTT
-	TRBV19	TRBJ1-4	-	CASNHGATNEKLFF	TGTGCCAGTAACCATGGAGCAACTAATGAAAAACTGTTTTTT
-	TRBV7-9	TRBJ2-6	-	CASSKGLSSSSGANVLTF	TGTGCCAGCTCCAAAGGACTCTCCTCGTCCTCTGGGGCCAACGTCCTGACTTTC
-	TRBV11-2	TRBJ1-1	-	CASSANLIGGTEAFF	TGTGCCAGCAGCGCCAATCTAATAGGGGGAACTGAAGCTTTCTTT
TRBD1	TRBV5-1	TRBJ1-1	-	CASSLFFTGGWNTEAFF	TGCGCCAGCAGCCTCTTTTTCACAGGGGGCTGGAACACTGAAGCTTTCTTT
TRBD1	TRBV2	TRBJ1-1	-	CASPGTGLEPNTEAFF	TGTGCCAGCCCCGGGACAGGGCTAGAACCGAACACTGAAGCTTTCTTT
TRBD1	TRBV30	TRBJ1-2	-	CAWRQGNYGYTF	TGTGCCTGGCGACAGGGAAACTATGGCTACACCTTC
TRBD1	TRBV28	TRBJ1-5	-	CASHSTGEIRNQPQHF	TGTGCCAGCCATTCGACAGGGGAGATTCGCAATCAGCCCCAGCATTTT
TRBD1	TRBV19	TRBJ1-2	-	CAIGGTGPYGYTF	TGTGCCATCGGGGGGACAGGGCCCTATGGCTACACCTTC
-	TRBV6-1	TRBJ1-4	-	CASSGQVSTNEKLFF	TGTGCCAGCAGTGGACAGGTTTCGACTAATGAAAAACTGTTTTTT
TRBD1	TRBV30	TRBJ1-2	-	CAWSPGQPNYGYTF	TGTGCCTGGAGCCCGGGACAGCCAAACTATGGCTACACCTTC
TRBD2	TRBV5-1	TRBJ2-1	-	CASSLSSGSVNEQFF	TGCGCCAGCAGCTTATCTAGCGGGTCCGTCAATGAGCAGTTCTTC
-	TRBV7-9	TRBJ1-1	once	CASSLASGGAFF	TGTGCCAGCAGCTTAGCAAGCGGGGGAGCTTTCTTT